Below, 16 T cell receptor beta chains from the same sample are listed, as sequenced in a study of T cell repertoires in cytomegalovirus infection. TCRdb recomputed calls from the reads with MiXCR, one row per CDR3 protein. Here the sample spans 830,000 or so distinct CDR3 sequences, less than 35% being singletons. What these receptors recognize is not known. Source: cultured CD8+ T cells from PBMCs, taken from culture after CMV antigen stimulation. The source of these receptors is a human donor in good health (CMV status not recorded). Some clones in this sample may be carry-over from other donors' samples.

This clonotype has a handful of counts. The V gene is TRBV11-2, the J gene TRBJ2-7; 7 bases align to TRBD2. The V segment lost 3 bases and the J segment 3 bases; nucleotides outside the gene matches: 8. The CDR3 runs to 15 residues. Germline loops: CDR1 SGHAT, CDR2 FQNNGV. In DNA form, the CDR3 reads TGTGCCAGCAGCTTGGGGAGGGAAGCTCTCTACGAGCAGTACTTC. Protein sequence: CASSLGREALYEQYF.

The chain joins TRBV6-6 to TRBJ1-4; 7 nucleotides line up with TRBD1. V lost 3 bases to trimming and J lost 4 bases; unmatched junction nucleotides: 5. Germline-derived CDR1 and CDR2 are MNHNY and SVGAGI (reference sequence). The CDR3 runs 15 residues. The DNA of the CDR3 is TGTGCCAGCAGTTATCTGGACAGGATTAATGAAAAACTGTTTTTT. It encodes CASSYLDRINEKLFF.

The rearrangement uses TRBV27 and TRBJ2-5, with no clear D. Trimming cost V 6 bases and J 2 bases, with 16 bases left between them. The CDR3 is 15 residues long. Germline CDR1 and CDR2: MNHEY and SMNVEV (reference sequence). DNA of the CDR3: TGTGCCAGCAGCCTCGAACACTCCCGACAAGAGACCCAGTACTTC. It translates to CASSLEHSRQETQYF.

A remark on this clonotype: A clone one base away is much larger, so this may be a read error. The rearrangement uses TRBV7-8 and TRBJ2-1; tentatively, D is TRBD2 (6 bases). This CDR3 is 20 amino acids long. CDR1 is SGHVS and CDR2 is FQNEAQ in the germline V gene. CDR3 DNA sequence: TGTACCAGCAGCTTAGGGGTCTCTATGGGTGTGGGGGGAGTTTACAATGAGCAGTTCTTC. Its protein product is CTSSLGVSMGVGGVYNEQFF.

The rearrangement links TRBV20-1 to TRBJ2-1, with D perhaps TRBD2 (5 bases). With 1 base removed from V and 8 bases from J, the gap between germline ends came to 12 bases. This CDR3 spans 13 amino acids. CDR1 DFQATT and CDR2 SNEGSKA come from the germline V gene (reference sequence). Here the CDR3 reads CSARATTRDEQFF. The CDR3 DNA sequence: TGCAGTGCTAGAGCCACGACGCGGGATGAGCAGTTCTTC.

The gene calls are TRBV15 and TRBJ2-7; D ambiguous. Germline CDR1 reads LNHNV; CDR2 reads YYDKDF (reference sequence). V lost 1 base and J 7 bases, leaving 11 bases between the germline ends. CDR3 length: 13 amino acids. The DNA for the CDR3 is TGTGCCACCAGCAGAGGCTATTATCAAGAGCAGTACTTC. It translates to CATSRGYYQEQYF.

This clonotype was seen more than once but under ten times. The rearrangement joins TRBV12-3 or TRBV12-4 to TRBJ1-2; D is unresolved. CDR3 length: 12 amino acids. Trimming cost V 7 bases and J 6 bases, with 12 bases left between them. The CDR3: CASTLGRNGYTF. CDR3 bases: TGTGCCAGCACCCTCGGACGAAATGGCTACACCTTC.

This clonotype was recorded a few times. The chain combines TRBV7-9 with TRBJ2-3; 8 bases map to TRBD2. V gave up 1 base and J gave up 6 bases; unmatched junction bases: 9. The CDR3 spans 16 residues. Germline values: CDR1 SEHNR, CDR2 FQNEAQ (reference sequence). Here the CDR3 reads CASSLVGRGGPDTQYF. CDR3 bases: TGTGCCAGCAGCTTAGTGGGTCGGGGGGGCCCCGATACGCAGTATTTT.

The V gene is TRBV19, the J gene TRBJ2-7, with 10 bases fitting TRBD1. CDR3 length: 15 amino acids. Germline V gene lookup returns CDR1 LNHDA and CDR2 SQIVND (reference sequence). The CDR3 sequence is CATGGDRGQYYEQYF. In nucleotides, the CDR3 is TGTGCAACCGGAGGGGACAGGGGTCAATACTACGAGCAGTACTTC. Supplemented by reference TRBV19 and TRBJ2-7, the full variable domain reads DGGITQSPKYLFRKEGQNVTLSCEQNLNHDAMYWYRQDPGQGLRLIYYSQIVNDFQKGDIAEGYSVSREKKESFPLTVTSAQKNPTAFYLCATGGDRGQYYEQYFGPGTRLTVT.

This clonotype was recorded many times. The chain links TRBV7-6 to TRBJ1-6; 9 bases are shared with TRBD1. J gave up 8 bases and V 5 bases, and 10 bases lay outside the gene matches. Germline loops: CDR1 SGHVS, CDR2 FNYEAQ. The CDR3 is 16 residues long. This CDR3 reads CASSLRDRDWDSPLHF. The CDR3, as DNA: TGTGCCAGCAGCCTAAGGGACAGGGACTGGGATTCACCCCTCCACTTT.

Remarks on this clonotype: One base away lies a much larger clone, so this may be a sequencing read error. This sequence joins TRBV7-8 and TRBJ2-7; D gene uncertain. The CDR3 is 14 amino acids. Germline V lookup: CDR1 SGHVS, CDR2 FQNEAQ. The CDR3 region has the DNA TGTGCCGGCAGCTTAGTAGGCGAGACCTACGAGCAGTACGTC. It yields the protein CAGSLVGETYEQYV.

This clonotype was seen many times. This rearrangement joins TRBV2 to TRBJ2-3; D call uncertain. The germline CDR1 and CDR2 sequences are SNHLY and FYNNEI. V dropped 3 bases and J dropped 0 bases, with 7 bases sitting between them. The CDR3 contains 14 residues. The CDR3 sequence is CASSEVGSTDTQYF. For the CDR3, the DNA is TGTGCCAGCAGTGAGGTTGGGAGCACAGATACGCAGTATTTT.

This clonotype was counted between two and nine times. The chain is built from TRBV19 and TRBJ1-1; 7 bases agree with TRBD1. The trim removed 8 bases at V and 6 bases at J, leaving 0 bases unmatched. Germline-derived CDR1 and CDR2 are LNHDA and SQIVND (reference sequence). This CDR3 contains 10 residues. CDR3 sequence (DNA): TGTGCCAGTGGACAGGCTGAAGCTTTCTTT. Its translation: CASGQAEAFF.

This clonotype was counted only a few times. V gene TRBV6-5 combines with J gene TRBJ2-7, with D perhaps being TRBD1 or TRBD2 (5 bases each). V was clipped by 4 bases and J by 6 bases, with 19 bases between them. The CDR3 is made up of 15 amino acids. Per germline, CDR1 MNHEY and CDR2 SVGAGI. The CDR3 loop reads CASSSPGPPKAEQYF. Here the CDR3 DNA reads TGTGCCAGCAGTTCCCCGGGACCCCCCAAGGCCGAGCAGTACTTC.

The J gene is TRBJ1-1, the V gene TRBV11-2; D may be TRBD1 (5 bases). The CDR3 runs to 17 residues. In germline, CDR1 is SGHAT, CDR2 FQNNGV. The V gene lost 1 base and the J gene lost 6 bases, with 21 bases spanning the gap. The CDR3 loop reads CASSLVEGPRVRAEAFF. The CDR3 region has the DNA TGTGCCAGCAGCTTAGTCGAGGGACCGCGCGTCCGCGCTGAAGCTTTCTTT. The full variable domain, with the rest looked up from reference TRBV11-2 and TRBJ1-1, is EAGVAQSPRYKIIEKRQSVAFWCNPISGHATLYWYQQILGQGPKLLIQFQNNGVVDDSQLPKDRFSAERLKGVDSTLKIQPAKLEDSAVYLCASSLVEGPRVRAEAFFGQGTRLTVV.

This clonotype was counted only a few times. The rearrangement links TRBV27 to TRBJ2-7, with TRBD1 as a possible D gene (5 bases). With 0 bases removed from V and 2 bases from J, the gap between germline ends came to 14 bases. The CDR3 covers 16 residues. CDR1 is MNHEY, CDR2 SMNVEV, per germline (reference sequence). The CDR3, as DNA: TGTGCCAGCAGTTTATCCCTAGGGGTGCGAGCCTACGAGCAGTACTTC. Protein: CASSLSLGVRAYEQYF.